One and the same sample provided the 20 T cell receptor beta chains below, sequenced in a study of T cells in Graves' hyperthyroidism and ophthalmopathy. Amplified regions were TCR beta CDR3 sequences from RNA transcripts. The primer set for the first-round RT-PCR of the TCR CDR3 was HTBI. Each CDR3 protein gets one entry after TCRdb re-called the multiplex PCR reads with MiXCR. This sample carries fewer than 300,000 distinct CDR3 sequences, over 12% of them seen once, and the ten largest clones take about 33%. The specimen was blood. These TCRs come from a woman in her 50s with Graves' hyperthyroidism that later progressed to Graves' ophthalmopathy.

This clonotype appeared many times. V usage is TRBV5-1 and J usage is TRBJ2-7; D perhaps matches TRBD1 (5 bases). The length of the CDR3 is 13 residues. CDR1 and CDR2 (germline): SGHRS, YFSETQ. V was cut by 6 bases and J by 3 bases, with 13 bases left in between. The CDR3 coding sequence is TGCGCCAGCATGGGCGACAGAGGCTACGAGCAGTACTTC. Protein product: CASMGDRGYEQYF.

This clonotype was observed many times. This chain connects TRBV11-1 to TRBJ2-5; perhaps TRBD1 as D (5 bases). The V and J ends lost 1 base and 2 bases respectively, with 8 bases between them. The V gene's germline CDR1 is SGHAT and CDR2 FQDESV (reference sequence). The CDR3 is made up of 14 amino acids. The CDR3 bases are TGTGCCAGCAGCTTAGGCAGGGCTCAAGAGACCCAGTACTTC. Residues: CASSLGRAQETQYF.

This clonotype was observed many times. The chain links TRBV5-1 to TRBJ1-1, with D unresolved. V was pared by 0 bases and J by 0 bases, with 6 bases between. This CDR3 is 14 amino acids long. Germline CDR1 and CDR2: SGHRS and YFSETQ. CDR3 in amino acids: CASSLGGMNTEAFF. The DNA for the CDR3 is TGCGCCAGCAGCTTGGGAGGGATGAACACTGAAGCTTTCTTT.

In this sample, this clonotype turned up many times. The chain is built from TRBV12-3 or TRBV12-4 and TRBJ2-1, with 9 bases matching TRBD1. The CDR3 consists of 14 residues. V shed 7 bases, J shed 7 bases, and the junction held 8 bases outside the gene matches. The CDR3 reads CASTPPTGGNEQFF. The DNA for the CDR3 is TGTGCCAGCACCCCGCCGACAGGGGGGAATGAGCAGTTCTTC.

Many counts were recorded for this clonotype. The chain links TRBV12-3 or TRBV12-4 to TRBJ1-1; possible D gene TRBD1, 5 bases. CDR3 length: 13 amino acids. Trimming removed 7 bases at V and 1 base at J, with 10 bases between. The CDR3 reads CASNQGTNTEAFF. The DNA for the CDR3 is TGTGCCAGCAACCAGGGCACGAACACTGAAGCTTTCTTT.

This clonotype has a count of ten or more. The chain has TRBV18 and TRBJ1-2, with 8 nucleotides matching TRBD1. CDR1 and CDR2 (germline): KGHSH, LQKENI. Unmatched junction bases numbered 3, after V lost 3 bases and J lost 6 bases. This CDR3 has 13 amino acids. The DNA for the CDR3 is TGTGCCAGCTCACCCTCGACAGGGGATGGCTACACCTTC. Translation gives CASSPSTGDGYTF. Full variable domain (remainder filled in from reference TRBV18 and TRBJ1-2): NAGVMQNPRHLVRRRGQEARLRCSPMKGHSHVYWYRQLPEEGLKFMVYLQKENIIDESGMPKERFSAEFPKEGPSILRIQQVVRGDSAAYFCASSPSTGDGYTFGSGTRLTVV.

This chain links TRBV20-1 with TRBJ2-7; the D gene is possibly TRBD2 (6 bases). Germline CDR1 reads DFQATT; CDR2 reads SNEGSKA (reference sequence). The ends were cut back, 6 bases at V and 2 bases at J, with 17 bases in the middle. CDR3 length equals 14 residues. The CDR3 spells CSAPTRTGAYEQYF. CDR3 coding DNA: TGCAGTGCACCGACTAGGACGGGGGCCTACGAGCAGTACTTC.

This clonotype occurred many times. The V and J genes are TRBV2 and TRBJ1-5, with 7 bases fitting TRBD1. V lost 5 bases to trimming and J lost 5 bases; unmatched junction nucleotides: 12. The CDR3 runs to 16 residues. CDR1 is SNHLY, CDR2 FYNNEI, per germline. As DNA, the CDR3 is TGTGCCAGCAGTCTTAATCGGGACAGAATCTATCAGCCCCAGCATTTT. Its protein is CASSLNRDRIYQPQHF.

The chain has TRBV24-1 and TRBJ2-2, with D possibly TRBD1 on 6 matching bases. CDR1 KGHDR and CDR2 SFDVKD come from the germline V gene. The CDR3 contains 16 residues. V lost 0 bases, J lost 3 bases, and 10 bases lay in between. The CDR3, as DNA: TGTGCCACCAGTGATTTGCTGGGGGCAGACACCGGGGAGCTGTTTTTT. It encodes CATSDLLGADTGELFF.

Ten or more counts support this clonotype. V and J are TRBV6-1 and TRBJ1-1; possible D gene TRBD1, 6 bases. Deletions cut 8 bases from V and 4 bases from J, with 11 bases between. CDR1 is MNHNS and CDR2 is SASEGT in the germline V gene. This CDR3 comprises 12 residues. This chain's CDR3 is CASQGGGTEAFF. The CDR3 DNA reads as TGTGCCAGCCAAGGGGGGGGCACTGAAGCTTTCTTT.

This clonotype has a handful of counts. The CDR3 region is CASSFGSSPGRETQYF. The CDR3 nucleotides are TGCGCCAGCAGCTTTGGGAGCAGCCCGGGTCGAGAGACCCAGTACTTC. The chain combines TRBV5-1 with TRBJ2-5; maybe TRBD2 (5 bases). Germline V lookup: CDR1 SGHRS, CDR2 YFSETQ. Trimming shortened V by 2 bases and J by 4 bases, and 18 bases separated the two germline ends. This CDR3 has 16 residues. The whole variable domain, remainder taken from reference TRBV5-1 and TRBJ2-5, is KAGVTQTPRYLIKTRGQQVTLSCSPISGHRSVSWYQQTPGQGLQFLFEYFSETQRNKGNFPGRFSGRQFSNSRSEMNVSTLELGDSALYLCASSFGSSPGRETQYFGPGTRLLVL.

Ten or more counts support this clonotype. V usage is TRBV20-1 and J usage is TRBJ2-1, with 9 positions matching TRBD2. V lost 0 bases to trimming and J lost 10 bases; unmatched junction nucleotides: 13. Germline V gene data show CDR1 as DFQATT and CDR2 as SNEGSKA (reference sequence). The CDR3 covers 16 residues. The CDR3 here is CSARDWASGTAGEQFF. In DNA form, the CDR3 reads TGCAGTGCTAGAGATTGGGCTAGCGGGACGGCAGGGGAGCAGTTCTTC.

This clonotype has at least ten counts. The chain's CDR3 is CASSFSSGSVDTQYF. DNA for the CDR3: TGTGCCAGCAGTTTCTCTAGCGGGAGCGTAGATACGCAGTATTTT. This chain uses TRBV28 with TRBJ2-3, with 10 bases lining up with TRBD2. The CDR3 totals 15 residues. J gave up 5 bases and V 3 bases, and 5 bases lay outside the gene matches. Germline CDR1 MDHEN, CDR2 SYDVKM. Full variable domain (remainder filled in from reference TRBV28 and TRBJ2-3): DVKVTQSSRYLVKRTGEKVFLECVQDMDHENMFWYRQDPGLGLRLIYFSYDVKMKEKGDIPEGYSVSREKKERFSLILESASTNQTSMYLCASSFSSGSVDTQYFGPGTRLTVL.

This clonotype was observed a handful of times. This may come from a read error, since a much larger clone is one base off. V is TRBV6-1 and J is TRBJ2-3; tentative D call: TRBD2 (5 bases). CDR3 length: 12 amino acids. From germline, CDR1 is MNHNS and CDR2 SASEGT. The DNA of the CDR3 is TGTGCGAGCGGTAAGACCACAGATACGCAGTATTTT. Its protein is CASGKTTDTQYF.

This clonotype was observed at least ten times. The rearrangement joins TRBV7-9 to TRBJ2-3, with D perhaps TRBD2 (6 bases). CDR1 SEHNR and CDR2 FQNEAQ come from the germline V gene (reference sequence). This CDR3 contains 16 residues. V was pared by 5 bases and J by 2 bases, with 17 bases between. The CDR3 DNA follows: TGTGCCAGCAGCCTTCCCCCCTGGGGGGTCACAGATACGCAGTATTTT. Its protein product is CASSLPPWGVTDTQYF.

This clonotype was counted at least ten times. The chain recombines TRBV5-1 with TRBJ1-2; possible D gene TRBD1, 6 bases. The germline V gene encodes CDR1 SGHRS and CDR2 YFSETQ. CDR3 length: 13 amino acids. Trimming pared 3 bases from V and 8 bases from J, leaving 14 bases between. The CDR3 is CASSWDNTGGYTF. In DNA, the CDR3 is TGCGCCAGCAGCTGGGACAACACGGGAGGCTACACCTTC.

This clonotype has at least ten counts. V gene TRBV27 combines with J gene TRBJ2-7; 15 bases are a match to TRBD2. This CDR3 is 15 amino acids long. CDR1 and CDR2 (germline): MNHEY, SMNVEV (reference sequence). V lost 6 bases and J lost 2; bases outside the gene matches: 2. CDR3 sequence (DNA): TGTGCCAGCAGCCGGACTAGCGGGAGGGCCTACGAGCAGTACTTC. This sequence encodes CASSRTSGRAYEQYF.

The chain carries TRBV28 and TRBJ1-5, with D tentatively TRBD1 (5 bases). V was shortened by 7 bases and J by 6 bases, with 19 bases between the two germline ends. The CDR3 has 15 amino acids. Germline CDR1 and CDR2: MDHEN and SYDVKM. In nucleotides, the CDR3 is TGTGCCAGCACCTCTCTCTGGAGGGGTGTTCAGCCCCAGCATTTT. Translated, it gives CASTSLWRGVQPQHF.

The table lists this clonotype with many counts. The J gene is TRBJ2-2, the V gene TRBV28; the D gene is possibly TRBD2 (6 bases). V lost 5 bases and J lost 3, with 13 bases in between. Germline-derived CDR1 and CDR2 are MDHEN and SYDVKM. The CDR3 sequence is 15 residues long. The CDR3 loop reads CASSKRAGYTGELFF. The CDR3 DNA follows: TGTGCCAGCAGTAAGCGGGCCGGCTACACCGGGGAGCTGTTTTTT.

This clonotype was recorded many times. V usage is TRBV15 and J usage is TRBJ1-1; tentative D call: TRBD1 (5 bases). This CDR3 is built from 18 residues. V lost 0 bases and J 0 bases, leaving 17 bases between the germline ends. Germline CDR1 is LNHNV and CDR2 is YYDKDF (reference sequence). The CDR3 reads CATSRDPFLSGLNTEAFF. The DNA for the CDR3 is TGTGCCACCAGCAGAGATCCTTTTTTATCAGGGTTGAACACTGAAGCTTTCTTT. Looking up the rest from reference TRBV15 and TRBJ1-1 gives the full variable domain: DAMVIQNPRYQVTQFGKPVTLSCSQTLNHNVMYWYQQKSSQAPKLLFHYYDKDFNNEADTPDNFQSRRPNTSFCFLDIRSPGLGDTAMYLCATSRDPFLSGLNTEAFFGQGTRLTVV.